This T cell receptor beta chain emerged from a study of blood T cell repertoires in COVID-19. Study background: Samples representing acute and convalescent COVID-19 were sourced from the United States, Italy and Spain.

The CDR3 covers 14 residues. V lost 2 bases and J 4 bases, leaving 11 bases between the germline ends. Germline assignment: CDR1 MRHNA and CDR2 SNTAGT. It was during active infection that Seattle patients were enrolled and then longitudinally followed. The protocol was immunoSEQ multiplex PCR, while the TCRdb copy is restricted to in-frame clones and leaves out a portion. The data contain 250,000 to 300,000 clones, roughly nine tenths of them singletons. This clone was found once. This sequence joins TRBV6-4 and TRBJ1-2, with D maybe TRBD1 (5 bases). The receptor was isolated from a woman aged 25-40 years with COVID-19, enrolled during active disease. Sequencing used peripheral blood. CDR3 amino acids: CASSDAGTPYGYTF. CDR3 sequence (DNA): TGTGCCAGCAGTGACGCGGGGACCCCCTATGGCTACACCTTC.